The 3 T cell receptor beta chains given below trace back to one sample, sequenced in a study of quantifying T cell responses using KT2 cells. Study-level background: RNA was reverse transcribed with TCR alpha and beta constant-region primers.

Each cDNA got a UMI-containing oligo ligated at its 3' end. The first PCR ran roughly 4 cycles with an equimolar RC1.1 and RC1.2 beta primer mix. TCRdb reanalysed the UMI-ligation and nested PCR reads using MiXCR and keeps one entry per CDR3 protein. The data contain approximately 50,000 distinct CDR3 sequences, 11% of them singletons. Sequencing was done on a sample of PBMCs spiked with cells of the T cell clone KT2. These receptors were obtained from a human donor.

The chain employs TRBV5-1 and TRBJ2-3; TRBD2 is a possible D gene (6 bases). The CDR3 length is 15 residues. The germline gives CDR1 SGHRS, CDR2 YFSETQ. V was clipped by 0 bases and J by 6 bases, with 14 bases between them. This chain's CDR3 is CASSLAGTRKDTQYF. Written as DNA, the CDR3 is TGCGCCAGCAGCTTGGCCGGGACTCGCAAGGATACGCAGTATTTT.

The chain links TRBV5-1 to TRBJ1-6; possibly TRBD1 for D (5 bases). Trimming removed 0 bases from V and 5 bases from J, with 9 bases in between. This CDR3 has 15 residues. Germline assignment: CDR1 SGHRS and CDR2 YFSETQ. CDR3 in amino acids: CASSLEGADNSPLHF. DNA for the CDR3: TGCGCCAGCAGCTTGGAAGGGGCAGATAATTCACCCCTCCACTTT. Full variable domain (rest looked up from reference TRBV5-1 and TRBJ1-6): KAGVTQTPRYLIKTRGQQVTLSCSPISGHRSVSWYQQTPGQGLQFLFEYFSETQRNKGNFPGRFSGRQFSNSRSEMNVSTLELGDSALYLCASSLEGADNSPLHFGNGTRLTVT.

This clonotype appeared a few times. The chain has TRBV5-5 and TRBJ1-1, with a tentative D call TRBD1 (5 bases). CDR1 SGHKS and CDR2 YYEKEE come from the germline V gene (reference sequence). This CDR3 region has 16 residues. Deletions cut 5 bases from V and 4 bases from J, with 21 bases between. In DNA form, the CDR3 reads TGTGCCAGCAGTTCACATGGGGGAGGAGGTTTCACTGAAGCTTTCTTT. This sequence encodes CASSSHGGGGFTEAFF. Filled out from reference TRBV5-5 and TRBJ1-1, the complete variable domain reads DAGVTQSPTHLIKTRGQQVTLRCSPISGHKSVSWYQQVLGQGPQFIFQYYEKEERGRGNFPDRFSARQFPNYSSELNVNALLLGDSALYLCASSSHGGGGFTEAFFGQGTRLTVV.